Included here is one TCR beta chain sequence, with context. Its antigen remains undetermined. It has no much larger one-base neighbor in the sample; base qualities were not kept. This specimen belongs to a study of blood T cell repertoires in COVID-19 (dated by TCRdb to about 2020). Turning to the overall study: The collaborator samples originated in the United States, Italy and Spain and spanned the acute and convalescent phases of COVID-19. The samples were drawn from two sources: the first 160 participants of the ongoing ImmuneRACE study, and about 1,300 subjects contributed by 6 global collaborators. The prospective study material was composed of cDNA or gDNA derived from T cells, B-cell-depleted T cells, or PBMCs. Deeply sampled blood TCRbeta repertoires from subjects exposed to, actively infected with, or recovered from COVID-19 were included in the dataset. Where available, HLA class I and class II types were taken from metadata supplied by the sample provider and were not determined by assay-based typing. Nearly every sample came with metadata listing a de-identified subject ID, COVID-19 status, age in years and sex. The repertoires were released in a freely available public database meant as a resource for research on the immune response to SARS-CoV-2.

Enrolling through a virtual design, the prospective study's participants ranged in age from roughly 18 to 90 years and lived across about two dozen United States geographic areas. Cohort assignment in the prospective study relied on participant-reported clinical history from a screening survey and a study questionnaire. Exposed participants had been in contact with someone with a PCR-confirmed or clinician-diagnosed COVID-19 case within 2 weeks of study entry. Mobile phlebotomists in the prospective study collected whole blood, serum and a nasopharyngeal or oropharyngeal swab from every participant. Participants in the prospective study had the option to provide additional blood draws and questionnaires over a 2-month period. Before DNA extraction, blood samples from the prospective study were shipped at room temperature or frozen. Paper-wide results and their limitations: How much clinical and demographic metadata was included differed by source and by participant, and the metadata was provided uncurated.

The immunoSEQ Assay, a bias-controlled multiplex PCR, was used to amplify TCRbeta CDR3 regions from genomic DNA. On the study's bioinformatics: The number of nucleated cells in each sample was estimated by amplification of reference gene primers within the assay. To quantify the absolute abundance of each unique TCRbeta CDR3 rearrangement, sequence reads were collapsed and filtered. Productive Simpson clonality was computed per sample as the square root of Simpson's diversity index over productive rearrangements. The immuneACCESS repertoire file appears here via TCRdb, limited to in-frame rearrangements. These files lack a portion of the clones; in checked studies, under half of the deficit traces to unresolved V genes, and the cause of the others is not known. Clonal size and the V and J genes are those of that table, whereas D and trimming came from the DNA. This sample has some 300,000 clones in its table, and roughly 90% of those were observed once. The ten largest clones add up to approximately 2.9% of the sample.

V and J are truncated by 3 bases and 2 bases respectively, leaving an intervening sequence of 17 bases. Measured from the cysteine to the phenylalanine, the CDR3 is 17 residues long. Of the read, only the CDR3 DNA is kept; its 51 bases are in frame from base 1. Looking up the germline V gene yields CDR1 MDHEN and CDR2 SYDVKM. The rearrangement combines TRBV28 with TRBJ1-5; TRBD1 is possibly the D segment (5 matching bases). The sample was PBMCs or T cells enriched from blood (not recorded which). The receptor's source is a woman aged 45-65 years who had been exposed to COVID-19. The CDR3 here reads CASSFSIRGRGNQPQHF. Read as DNA, the sequence is TGTGCCAGCAGTTTTTCCATCCGGGGGAGGGGCAATCAGCCCCAGCATTTT.